The 17 T cell receptor beta chains below all came from one sample that was sequenced in a study of tumor-infiltrating lymphocytes in primary liver carcinoma. Co-extracted RNA and DNA came from roughly 20-30 mg of unsorted bulk tissue. Researchers generated TCR beta cDNA from roughly 520 ng of total RNA, relying on a constant-region primer. Slightly modified ARM-PCR with three nested multiplex PCR rounds yielded TCR beta libraries. A C-beta reverse primer was combined with TRBV1-TRBV30 forward primers in the first two PCR rounds, and each round had 10 cycles. TCRdb ran MiXCR on the multiplex PCR reads and lists one entry per CDR3 protein. The repertoire holds about 200,000 distinct CDR3 sequences, approximately 80% seen once, with 15% to 20% in the top ten. The sequenced material came from tumor tissue from primary liver carcinoma. Every receptor here comes from a man aged 35 to 55 with primary liver carcinoma and hepatitis B virus infection.

This clonotype appeared many times. This chain uses TRBV6-6 with TRBJ2-7; TRBD2 agrees at 11 bases. This CDR3 region has 18 residues. CDR1 is MNHNY and CDR2 is SVGAGI in the germline V gene (reference sequence). Trimming took 0 bases from V and 0 from J; bases not matched to a gene: 7. The CDR3 sequence is CASSYSGLAGLSSYEQYF. CDR3 in DNA: TGTGCCAGCAGTTACTCCGGACTAGCGGGCTTAAGCTCCTACGAGCAGTACTTC.

This clonotype was counted once. At one end the junction does not follow the germline gene, possibly because of a read error. This rearrangement joins TRBV6-1 to TRBJ2-5; D tentatively reads TRBD1 or TRBD2 (5 bases each). The CDR3 is 15 amino acids. Germline values: CDR1 MNHNS, CDR2 SASEGT. The DNA of the CDR3 is TGTGCCAGCACCCCCTCATGGGGGAGTCGAGAGACCCAGAACTTC. This translates into CASTPSWGSRETQNF.

This clonotype came up a few times. A much larger clone lies one base from this, so it may be a read error. The chain combines TRBV5-4 with TRBJ2-3; 8 bases are shared with TRBD2. The germline gives CDR1 SGHNT, CDR2 YYREEE (reference sequence). This CDR3 contains 14 residues. The CDR3 is CASSLAGVGDMQYF. The CDR3, as DNA: TGTGCCAGCAGCTTAGCGGGAGTCGGAGATATGCAGTATTTT.

This rearrangement joins TRBV29-1 to TRBJ2-1; 8 nucleotides align to TRBD2. Trimming at V came to 6 bases and at J to 6 bases, leaving 16 bases not matched to a gene. The CDR3 is made up of 16 amino acids. Germline-derived CDR1 and CDR2 are SQVTM and ANQGSEA. CDR3 residues: CSVEGLVGRGFNEQFF. Written as DNA, the CDR3 is TGCAGCGTGGAGGGACTAGTGGGAAGAGGTTTCAATGAGCAGTTCTTC.

For this clonotype: Given a much more abundant clone one base away, this may be a read error. The rearrangement joins TRBV30 to TRBJ1-1; D is unresolved. The CDR3 is 10 amino acids. Germline V CDR1 and CDR2: GTSNPN, SVGIG (reference sequence). Trimming took 5 bases from V and 6 from J, leaving 7 bases between them. CDR3 protein: CAWGGAEAFF. In nucleotides, the CDR3 is TGTGCCTGGGGTGGTGCTGAAGCTTTCTTT.

Comments on this clonotype: At one end, the junction sequence differs from germline, possibly due to a read error. V is TRBV28 and J is TRBJ2-3; a weak D match, TRBD2 (6 bases). Germline-derived CDR1 and CDR2 are MDHEN and SYDVKM. The CDR3 sequence is 17 residues long. CDR3 sequence (DNA): TGTGCCAGCAGTTTAACGACCGCGGGAATTAGCACAGATACGCAGTGTTTT. It encodes CASSLTTAGISTDTQCF. Combining the CDR3 with reference TRBV28 and TRBJ2-3 gives the whole variable domain DVKVTQSSRYLVKRTGEKVFLECVQDMDHENMFWYRQDPGLGLRLIYFSYDVKMKEKGDIPEGYSVSREKKERFSLILESASTNQTSMYLCASSLTTAGISTDTQCFGPGTRLTVL.

Worth noting for this clonotype: Mismatch with germline at one junction end may stem from a read error. V and J are TRBV30 and TRBJ1-1, with no clear D. The CDR3 contains 14 residues. In germline, CDR1 is GTSNPN, CDR2 SVGIG (reference sequence). The CDR3 loop reads CTWTVWGVVTEAFF. The CDR3 DNA reads TGTACCTGGACTGTATGGGGAGTTGTCACTGAAGCTTTCTTT.

With respect to this clonotype: The CDR3 does not end in the conserved phenylalanine or tryptophan, so this is likely a read error. The rearrangement uses TRBV29-1 and TRBJ2-2; D remains unclear. Between the trimmed V and J ends, which lost 2 bases and 0 bases, there was a span of 13 bases. Germline CDR1 and CDR2: SQVTM and ANQGSEA. This CDR3 has 16 residues. CDR3 residues: CSVENPLGTNTGELFL. CDR3 in DNA: TGCAGCGTTGAAAACCCCCTGGGGACGAACACCGGGGAGCTGTTTCTT.

Comment on this clonotype: A read error may account for a junction end that differs from germline. CDR3 protein: CASSIGPSGNDDQFF. The DNA for the CDR3 is TGTGCCAGCAGCATCGGACCAAGCGGGAACGATGACCAGTTCTTC. V gene TRBV6-2 or TRBV6-3 combines with J gene TRBJ2-1; 7 nucleotides match TRBD2. Germline values: CDR1 MNHEY, CDR2 SVGEGT. This CDR3 region has 15 residues.

This clonotype has just one count. A much larger clone lies one base from this, so it may be a read error. The chain uses TRBV5-4 and TRBJ2-4, with TRBD1 identical over 7 bases. The CDR3 covers 12 residues. Per the germline V gene, CDR1 is SGHNT and CDR2 is YYREEE (reference sequence). The CDR3 nucleotides read TGTGCCAGCGGGACAGCCAAAAACGTTCAGTACTTC. Protein sequence: CASGTAKNVQYF.

The rearrangement joins TRBV29-1 to TRBJ2-7; D is unresolved. CDR3 size: 14 residues. Germline values: CDR1 SQVTM, CDR2 ANQGSEA. The CDR3 is CSVIRHGNSHEQYF. In DNA, the CDR3 is TGCAGTGTTATAAGACATGGCAATTCCCACGAGCAGTACTTC.

As to this clonotype: Possible read error: a much larger clone is one base away. The V call is TRBV30, the J call TRBJ1-5; 10 bases match TRBD1. V dropped 2 bases and J dropped 11; count of bases not matched to a gene: 6. CDR3 length: 13 residues. The germline V gene has CDR1 GTSNPN and CDR2 SVGIG (reference sequence). CDR3 amino acids: CAWSRQGAEAQHF. In DNA, the CDR3 is TGTGCCTGGAGTCGACAGGGGGCAGAGGCCCAGCATTTT.

To note about this clonotype: No conserved phenylalanine or tryptophan ends this CDR3, so it is likely a read error. The chain uses TRBV6-6 and TRBJ2-5; TRBD2 is a possible D gene (6 bases). Per germline, CDR1 MNHNY and CDR2 SVGAGI (reference sequence). This CDR3 contains 14 residues. V was shortened by 0 bases and J by 7 bases, with 12 bases between the two germline ends. The CDR3 DNA reads TGTGCCAGCAGTTACTCTGGGGACTTAGGGACCCAGTACCTC. As protein: CASSYSGDLGTQYL.

In this sample, this clonotype turned up once. The junction differs from germline at one of its ends, possibly a read error. The chain has TRBV11-2 and TRBJ2-1; tentatively, D is TRBD2 (6 bases). This CDR3 region has 15 residues. Germline assignment: CDR1 SGHAT and CDR2 FQNNGV. CDR3 coding DNA: TGTGCCACCAGCCCCGGGACTTCGTCCTACAATGAGCAGTTATTC. It codes for CATSPGTSSYNEQLF.

This rearrangement joins TRBV6-2 or TRBV6-3 to TRBJ2-7; D ambiguous. Trimming pared 0 bases from V and 9 bases from J, leaving 9 bases between. Per the germline V gene, CDR1 is MNHEY and CDR2 is SVGEGT. The length of the CDR3 is 12 residues. The CDR3 loop reads CASSYSIYMQYF. CDR3 bases: TGTGCCAGCAGTTACTCGATCTACATGCAGTACTTC.

In its sample, this clonotype was seen once. A read error may account for a junction end that differs from germline. The chain recombines TRBV4-2 with TRBJ2-4; 8 bases are a match to TRBD2. The V gene's germline CDR1 is LGHNA and CDR2 YNFKEQ. The CDR3 has 17 residues. The CDR3 nucleotides are TGTGCCAGCAGCCAAGGTACGGGACTAGAGGAAAAAAACAATCAGTACTTC. It encodes CASSQGTGLEEKNNQYF.

To note about this clonotype: One end of the junction fails to match germline, which may point to a read error. The chain recombines TRBV5-4 with TRBJ2-7; perhaps TRBD2 as D (6 bases). Germline CDR1 and CDR2: SGHNT and YYREEE (reference sequence). CDR3 length: 14 amino acids. The CDR3 loop reads CVSSIAEVGYEQYF. DNA of the CDR3: TGTGTCAGCAGTATAGCGGAAGTTGGCTACGAGCAGTACTTC.